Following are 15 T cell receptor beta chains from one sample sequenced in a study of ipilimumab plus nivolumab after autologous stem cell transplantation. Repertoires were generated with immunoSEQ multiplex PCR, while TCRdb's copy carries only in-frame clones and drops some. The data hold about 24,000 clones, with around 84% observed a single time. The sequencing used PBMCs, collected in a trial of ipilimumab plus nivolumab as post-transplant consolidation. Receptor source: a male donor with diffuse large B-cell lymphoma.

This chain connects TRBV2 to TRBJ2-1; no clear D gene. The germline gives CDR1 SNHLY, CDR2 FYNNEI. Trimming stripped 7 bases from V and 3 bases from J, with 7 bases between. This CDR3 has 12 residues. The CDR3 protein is CASKSYYNEQFF. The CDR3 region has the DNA TGTGCCAGCAAGTCATACTACAATGAGCAGTTCTTC.

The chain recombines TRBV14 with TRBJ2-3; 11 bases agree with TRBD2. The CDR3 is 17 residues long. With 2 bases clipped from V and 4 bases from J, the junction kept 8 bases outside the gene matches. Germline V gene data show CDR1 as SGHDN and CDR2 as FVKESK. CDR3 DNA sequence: TGTGCCAGCAGCCAACATTCTAGCGGGGGGTCGTCAGATACGCAGTATTTT. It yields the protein CASSQHSSGGSSDTQYF.

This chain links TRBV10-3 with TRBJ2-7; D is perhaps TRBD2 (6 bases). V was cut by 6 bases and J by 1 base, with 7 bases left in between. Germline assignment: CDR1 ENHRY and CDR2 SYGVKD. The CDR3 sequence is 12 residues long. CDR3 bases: TGTGCCATCAGGGACTATTCCTACGAGCAGTACTTC. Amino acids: CAIRDYSYEQYF.

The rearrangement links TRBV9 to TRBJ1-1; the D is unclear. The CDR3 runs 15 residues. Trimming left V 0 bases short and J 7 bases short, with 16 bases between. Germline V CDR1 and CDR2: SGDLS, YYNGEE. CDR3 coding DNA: TGTGCCAGCAGCGTAGGGGTTTCGGAGTTCAATGAAGCTTTCTTT. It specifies CASSVGVSEFNEAFF.

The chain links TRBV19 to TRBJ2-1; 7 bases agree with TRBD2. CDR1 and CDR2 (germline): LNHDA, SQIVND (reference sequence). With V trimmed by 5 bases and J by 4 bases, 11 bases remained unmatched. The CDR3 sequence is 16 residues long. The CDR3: CASSLSSGKTYNEQFF. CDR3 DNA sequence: TGTGCCAGTAGTCTCTCCAGCGGGAAGACATACAATGAGCAGTTCTTC.

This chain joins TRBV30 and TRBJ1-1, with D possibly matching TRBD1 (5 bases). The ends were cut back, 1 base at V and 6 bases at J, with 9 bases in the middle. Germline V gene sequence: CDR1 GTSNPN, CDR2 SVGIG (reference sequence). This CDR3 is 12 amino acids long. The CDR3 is CAWSAWDAEAFF. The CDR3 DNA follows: TGTGCCTGGAGTGCCTGGGACGCTGAAGCTTTCTTT.

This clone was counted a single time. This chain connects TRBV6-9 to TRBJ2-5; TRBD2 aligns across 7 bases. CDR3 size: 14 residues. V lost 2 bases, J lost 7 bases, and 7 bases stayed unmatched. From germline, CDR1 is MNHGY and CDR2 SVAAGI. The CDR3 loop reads CASSYNGTKGTQYF. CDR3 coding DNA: TGTGCCAGCAGTTATAACGGGACTAAGGGGACCCAGTACTTC.

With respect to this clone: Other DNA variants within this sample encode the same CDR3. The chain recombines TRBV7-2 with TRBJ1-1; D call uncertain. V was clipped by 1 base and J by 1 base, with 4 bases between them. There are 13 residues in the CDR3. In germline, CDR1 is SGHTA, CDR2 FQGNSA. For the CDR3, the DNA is TGTGCCAGCAGCTTAGGAAGGAACACTGAAGCTTTCTTT. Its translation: CASSLGRNTEAFF.

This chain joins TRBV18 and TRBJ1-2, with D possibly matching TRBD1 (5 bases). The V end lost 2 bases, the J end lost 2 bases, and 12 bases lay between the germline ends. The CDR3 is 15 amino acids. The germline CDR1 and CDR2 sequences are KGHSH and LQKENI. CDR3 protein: CASSPDPGRNYGYTF. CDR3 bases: TGTGCCAGCTCACCAGACCCGGGACGGAACTATGGCTACACCTTC.

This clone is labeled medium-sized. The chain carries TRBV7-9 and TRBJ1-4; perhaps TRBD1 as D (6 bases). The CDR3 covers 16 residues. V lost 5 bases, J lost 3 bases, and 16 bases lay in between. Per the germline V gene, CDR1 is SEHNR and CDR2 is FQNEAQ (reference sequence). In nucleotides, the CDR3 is TGTGCCAGCAGCCCCAGGGCGGGGGGCCCTAATGAAAAACTGTTTTTT. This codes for CASSPRAGGPNEKLFF.

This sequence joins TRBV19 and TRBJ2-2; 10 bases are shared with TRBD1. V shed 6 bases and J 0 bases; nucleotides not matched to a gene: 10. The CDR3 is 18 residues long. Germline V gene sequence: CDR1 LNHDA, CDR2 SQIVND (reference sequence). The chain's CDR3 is CASSHLSGQGANTGELFF. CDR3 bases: TGTGCCAGTAGCCATCTTTCTGGACAGGGGGCGAACACCGGGGAGCTGTTTTTT.

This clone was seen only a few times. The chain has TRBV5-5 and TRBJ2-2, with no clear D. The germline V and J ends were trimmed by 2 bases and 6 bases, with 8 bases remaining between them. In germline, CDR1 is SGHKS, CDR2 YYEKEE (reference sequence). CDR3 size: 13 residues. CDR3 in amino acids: CASSFMLSGELFF. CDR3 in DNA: TGTGCCAGCAGCTTCATGTTATCCGGGGAGCTGTTTTTT.

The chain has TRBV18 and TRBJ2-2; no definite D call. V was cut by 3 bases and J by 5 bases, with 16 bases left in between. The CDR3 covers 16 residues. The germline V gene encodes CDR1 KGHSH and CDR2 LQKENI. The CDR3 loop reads CASSPWQVPGTGELFF. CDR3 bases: TGTGCCAGCTCACCTTGGCAGGTCCCCGGTACCGGGGAGCTGTTTTTT. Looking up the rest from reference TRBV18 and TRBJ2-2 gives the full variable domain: NAGVMQNPRHLVRRRGQEARLRCSPMKGHSHVYWYRQLPEEGLKFMVYLQKENIIDESGMPKERFSAEFPKEGPSILRIQQVVRGDSAAYFCASSPWQVPGTGELFFGEGSRLTVL.

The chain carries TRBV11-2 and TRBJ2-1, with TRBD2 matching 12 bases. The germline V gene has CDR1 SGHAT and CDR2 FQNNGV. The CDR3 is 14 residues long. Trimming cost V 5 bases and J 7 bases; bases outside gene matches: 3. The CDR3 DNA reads TGTGCCAGCAGCGTGACTAGCGGGGGTAATGAGCAGTTCTTC. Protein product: CASSVTSGGNEQFF.

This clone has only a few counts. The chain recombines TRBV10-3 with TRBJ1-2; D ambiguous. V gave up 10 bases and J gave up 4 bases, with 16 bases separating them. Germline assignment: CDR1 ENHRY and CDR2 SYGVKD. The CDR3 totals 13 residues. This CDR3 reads CATRHLRSYGYTF. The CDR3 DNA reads TGTGCCACTCGACACCTGCGGAGCTATGGCTACACCTTC.